The present T cell receptor (beta chain) was sequenced within a study of T-cell reconstitution after alpha-beta-depleted transplantation in children. The library targeted TCRbeta and was prepared with unique molecular identifiers. MiXCR was run by TCRdb on the PCR reads, yielding one entry per CDR3 protein. The sample yields more than 500,000 distinct CDR3 sequences, over 9.5% seen once. Study results and limitations: It was surviving recipient T cells and thymic progenitors that gave some patients high TCRbeta diversity at day 60. As was reported, about two months after transplant, alpha-beta T cells came from several hundred expanded graft clones. It was newly produced T cells that mostly accounted for T-cell counts and diversity one year after transplant.

This clonotype was seen repeatedly, ten times or more. The antigen is not known. This specimen was PBMCs, mostly from graft donor cells, taken 180 days after TCRalphabeta/CD19-depleted stem cell transplant. This TCR came from a female patient aged 2-9 years who had a stem cell transplant for aplastic anemia, so the T cells may come from the graft donor.

The CDR3 here is CASSQAKGEGGYEQYV. The CDR3 DNA reads TGCGCCAGCAGCCAAGCAAAGGGGGAAGGGGGCTACGAGCAGTACGTC. The chain uses TRBV4-3 and TRBJ2-7; maybe TRBD1 (6 bases). This CDR3 spans 16 amino acids. V was shortened by 1 base and J by 3 bases, with 16 bases between the two germline ends. CDR1 LGHNA and CDR2 YSLEER come from the germline V gene.